Sequencing of this TCR beta chain was carried out in a study of cytomegalovirus exposure and HLA in healthy donors. Study results and limitations: In a later analysis, CMV-associated beta chains were mostly HLA-associated, it appeared. There were reportedly fewer N-insertions in an Asian-associated ancestry cluster than the roughly 680-donor mean, in a later analysis. With DRB1 most and HLA-C fewest, TCR association rates differed between HLA loci in a later analysis.

Regarding this clone: Its antigen is unidentified.

Germline values: CDR1 MNHEY, CDR2 SMNVEV (reference sequence). This CDR3 comprises 14 residues. Trimming took 2 bases from V and 0 from J, leaving 8 bases between them. Both 60 Vbeta primers and 13 Jbeta primers went into the PCR. Assay used: immunoSEQ multiplex PCR; TCRdb lists only in-frame clones, some missing. This sample has 95,000 to 100,000 clones, with roughly 9.4% found just once. The sequence was collected from a man aged 50-59 years in good health and CMV-seropositive. The rearrangement links TRBV27 to TRBJ2-7; a possible D gene is TRBD2 (5 bases). Sequencing was done on a sample of PBMCs. Written as DNA, the CDR3 is TGTGCCAGCAGTTTAGGAGGAAGCTCCTACGAGCAGTACTTC. Its translation: CASSLGGSSYEQYF.